This T cell receptor (beta chain) was obtained from a study of T-cell reconstitution after alpha-beta-depleted transplantation in children. Trimming left V 3 bases short and J 6 bases short, with 13 bases between. The germline CDR1 and CDR2 sequences are SGDLS and YYNGEE. The CDR3 is 13 residues long. Unique molecular identifiers tagged the TCRbeta library. From the PCR reads, TCRdb called clonotypes with MiXCR, one entry per CDR3 protein. The sample yields about a million distinct CDR3 sequences, about 31% seen once. Findings of the study overall: There were reportedly several hundred expanded graft clones from which alpha-beta T cells came about two months after transplant. Some patients' high day-60 TCRbeta diversity was attributed to recipient cells surviving conditioning. Diversity and T-cell counts at one year after transplant derived mostly from new T cells.

Comments on this clonotype: Antigen specificity is unknown.

The sequence was collected from a boy under three years old who had a stem cell transplant for SCID, so the T cells may come from the graft donor. Here the sequenced sample was PBMCs, mostly from graft donor cells, taken 360 days after TCRalphabeta/CD19-depleted stem cell transplant. The rearrangement links TRBV9 to TRBJ2-7, with TRBD1 as a possible D gene (6 bases). CDR3 sequence (DNA): TGTGCCAGCAGCGCAGCAGGGGTCTCCGAGCAGTACTTC. Translation: CASSAAGVSEQYF.